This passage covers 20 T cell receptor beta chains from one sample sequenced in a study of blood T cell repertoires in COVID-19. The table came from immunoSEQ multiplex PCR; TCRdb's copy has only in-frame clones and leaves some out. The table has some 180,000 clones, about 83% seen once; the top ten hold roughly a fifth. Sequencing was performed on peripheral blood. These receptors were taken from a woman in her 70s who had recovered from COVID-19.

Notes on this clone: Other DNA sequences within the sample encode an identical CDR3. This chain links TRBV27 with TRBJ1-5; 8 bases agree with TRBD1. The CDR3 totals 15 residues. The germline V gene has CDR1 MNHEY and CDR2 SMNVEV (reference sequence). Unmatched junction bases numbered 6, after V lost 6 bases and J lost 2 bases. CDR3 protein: CASRPGTGGNQPQHF. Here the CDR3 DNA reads TGTGCCAGCAGGCCCGGGACAGGCGGCAATCAGCCCCAGCATTTT.

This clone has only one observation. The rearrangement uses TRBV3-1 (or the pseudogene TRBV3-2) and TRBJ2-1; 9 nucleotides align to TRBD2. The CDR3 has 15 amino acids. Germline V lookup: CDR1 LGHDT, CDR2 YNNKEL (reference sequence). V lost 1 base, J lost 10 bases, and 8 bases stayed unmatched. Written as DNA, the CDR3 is TGTGCCAGCAGCCAAGTGGGCGGGGGGGCCAGGGAGCAGTTCTTC. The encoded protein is CASSQVGGGAREQFF.

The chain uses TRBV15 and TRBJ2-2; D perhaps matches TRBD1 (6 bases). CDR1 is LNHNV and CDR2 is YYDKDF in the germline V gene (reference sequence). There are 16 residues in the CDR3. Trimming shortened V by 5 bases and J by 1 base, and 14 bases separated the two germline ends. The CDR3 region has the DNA TGTGCCACCAGCCCCCTGGGCAGGGGGAACACCGGGGAGCTGTTTTTT. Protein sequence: CATSPLGRGNTGELFF.

CDR3 bases: TGTGCCAGTAGCCAGACCTACGAGCAGTACTTC. As protein: CASSQTYEQYF. V and J are TRBV19 and TRBJ2-7; D not certain. The germline V gene encodes CDR1 LNHDA and CDR2 SQIVND (reference sequence). V lost 6 bases and J 2 bases, leaving 5 bases between the germline ends. This CDR3 contains 11 residues.

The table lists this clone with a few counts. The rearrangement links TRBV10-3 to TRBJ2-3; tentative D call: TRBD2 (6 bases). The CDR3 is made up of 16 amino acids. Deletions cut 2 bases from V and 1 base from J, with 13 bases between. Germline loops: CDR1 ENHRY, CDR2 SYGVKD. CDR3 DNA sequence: TGTGCCATCAGTGAGGCCCCGGGGGTGGGCACAGATACGCAGTATTTT. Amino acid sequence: CAISEAPGVGTDTQYF.

The CDR3 here is CASSLWDRGGTEAFF. The CDR3 nucleotides read TGTGCCAGCAGTTTGTGGGACCGCGGGGGTACTGAAGCTTTCTTT. The V and J genes are TRBV27 and TRBJ1-1, with a tentative D call TRBD1 (5 bases). The CDR3 totals 15 residues. Germline lookup yields CDR1 MNHEY and CDR2 SMNVEV (reference sequence). V lost 3 bases, J lost 5 bases, and 16 bases lay in between.

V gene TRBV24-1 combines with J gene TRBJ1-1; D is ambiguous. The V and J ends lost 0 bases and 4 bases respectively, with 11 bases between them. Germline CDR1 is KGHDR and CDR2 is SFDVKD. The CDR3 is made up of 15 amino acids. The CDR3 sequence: CATSDLSAGSTEAFF. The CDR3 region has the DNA TGTGCCACCAGTGATTTGTCTGCGGGATCCACTGAAGCTTTCTTT.

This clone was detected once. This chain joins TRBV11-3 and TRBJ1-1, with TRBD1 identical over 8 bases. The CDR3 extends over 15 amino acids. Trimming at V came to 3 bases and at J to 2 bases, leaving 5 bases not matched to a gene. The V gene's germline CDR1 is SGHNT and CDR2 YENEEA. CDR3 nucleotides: TGTGCCAGCAGCTTGACAGGGGCCCTCAACACTGAAGCTTTCTTT. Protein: CASSLTGALNTEAFF. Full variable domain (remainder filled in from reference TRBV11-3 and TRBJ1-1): EAGVVQSPRYKIIEKKQPVAFWCNPISGHNTLYWYLQNLGQGPELLIRYENEEAVDDSQLPKDRFSAERLKGVDSTLKIQPAELGDSAVYLCASSLTGALNTEAFFGQGTRLTVV.

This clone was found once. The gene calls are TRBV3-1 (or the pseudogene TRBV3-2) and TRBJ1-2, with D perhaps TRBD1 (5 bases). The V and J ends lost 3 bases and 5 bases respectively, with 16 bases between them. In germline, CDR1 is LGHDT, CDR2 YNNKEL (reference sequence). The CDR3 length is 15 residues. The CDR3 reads CASSHLRGGRYGYTF. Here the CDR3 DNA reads TGTGCCAGCAGCCACCTCCGCGGGGGACGGTATGGCTACACCTTC.

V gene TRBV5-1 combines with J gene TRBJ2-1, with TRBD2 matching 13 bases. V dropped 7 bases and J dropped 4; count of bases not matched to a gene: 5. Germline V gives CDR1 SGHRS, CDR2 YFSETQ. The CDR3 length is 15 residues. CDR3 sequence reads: CASRTSGSSYNEQFF. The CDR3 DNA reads TGCGCCAGCCGGACTAGCGGGAGTAGTTACAATGAGCAGTTCTTC. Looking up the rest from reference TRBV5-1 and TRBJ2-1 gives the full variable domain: KAGVTQTPRYLIKTRGQQVTLSCSPISGHRSVSWYQQTPGQGLQFLFEYFSETQRNKGNFPGRFSGRQFSNSRSEMNVSTLELGDSALYLCASRTSGSSYNEQFFGPGTRLTVL.

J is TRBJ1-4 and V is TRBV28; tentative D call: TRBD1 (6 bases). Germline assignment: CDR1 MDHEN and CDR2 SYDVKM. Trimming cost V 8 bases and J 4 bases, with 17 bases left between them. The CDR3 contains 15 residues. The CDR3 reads CASQLGGQFNEKLFF. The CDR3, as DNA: TGTGCCAGCCAACTGGGGGGGCAGTTTAATGAAAAACTGTTTTTT.

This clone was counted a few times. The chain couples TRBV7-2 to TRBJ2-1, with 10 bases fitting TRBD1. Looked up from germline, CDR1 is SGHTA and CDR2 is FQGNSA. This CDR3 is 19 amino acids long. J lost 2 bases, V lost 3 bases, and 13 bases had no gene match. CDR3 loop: CASSLAGTGALLAYNEQFF. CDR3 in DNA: TGTGCCAGCAGCTTGGCCGGGACAGGGGCACTTCTGGCCTACAATGAGCAGTTCTTC.

This CDR3 reads CASRGDPSTEAFF. The DNA of the CDR3 is TGTGCCAGCCGGGGGGATCCTTCCACTGAAGCTTTCTTT. This chain links TRBV3-1 (or the pseudogene TRBV3-2) with TRBJ1-1, with D perhaps matching TRBD1 (5 bases). The length of the CDR3 is 13 residues. Germline V CDR1 and CDR2: LGHDT, YNNKEL (reference sequence). V was trimmed by 8 bases and J by 4 bases, leaving 14 bases between them.

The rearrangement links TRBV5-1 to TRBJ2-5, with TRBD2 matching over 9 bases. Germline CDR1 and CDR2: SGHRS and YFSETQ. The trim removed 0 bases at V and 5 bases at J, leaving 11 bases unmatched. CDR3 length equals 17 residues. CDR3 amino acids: CASSLAPRLAARETQYF. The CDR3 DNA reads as TGCGCCAGCAGCTTGGCCCCTCGACTAGCGGCGAGGGAGACCCAGTACTTC.

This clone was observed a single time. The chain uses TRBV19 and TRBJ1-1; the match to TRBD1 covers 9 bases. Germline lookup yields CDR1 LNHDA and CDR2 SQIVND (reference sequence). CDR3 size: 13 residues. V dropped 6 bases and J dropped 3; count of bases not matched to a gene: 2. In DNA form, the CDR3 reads TGTGCCAGTAGGAGGACAGGGGACACTGAAGCTTTCTTT. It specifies CASRRTGDTEAFF.

The CDR3 protein is CASSANMNTEAFF. The CDR3 DNA follows: TGTGCCAGCAGCGCCAACATGAACACTGAAGCTTTCTTT. The rearrangement links TRBV7-3 to TRBJ1-1; no clear D. Trimming shortened V by 5 bases and J by 0 bases, and 7 bases separated the two germline ends. This CDR3 spans 13 amino acids. CDR1 and CDR2 from the germline V gene are SGHTA and FQGTGA.

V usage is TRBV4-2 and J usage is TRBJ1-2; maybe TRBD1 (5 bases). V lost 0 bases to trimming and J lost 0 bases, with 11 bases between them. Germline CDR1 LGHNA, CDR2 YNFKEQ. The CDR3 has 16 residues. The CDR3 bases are TGTGCCAGCAGCCAAGAGGGGCAGGGAACTAACTATGGCTACACCTTC. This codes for CASSQEGQGTNYGYTF.

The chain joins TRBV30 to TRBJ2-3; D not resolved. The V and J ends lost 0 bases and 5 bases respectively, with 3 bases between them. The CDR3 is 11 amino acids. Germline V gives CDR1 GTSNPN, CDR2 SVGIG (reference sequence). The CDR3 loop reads CAWSVLDTQYF. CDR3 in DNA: TGTGCCTGGAGTGTCTTAGATACGCAGTATTTT.

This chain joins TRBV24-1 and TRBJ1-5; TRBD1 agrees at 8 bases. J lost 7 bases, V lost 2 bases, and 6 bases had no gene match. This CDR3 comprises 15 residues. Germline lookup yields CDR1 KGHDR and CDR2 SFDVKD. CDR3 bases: TGTGCCACCAGTGATTCCCAGGGGGCACGGCAGCCCCAGCATTTT. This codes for CATSDSQGARQPQHF.

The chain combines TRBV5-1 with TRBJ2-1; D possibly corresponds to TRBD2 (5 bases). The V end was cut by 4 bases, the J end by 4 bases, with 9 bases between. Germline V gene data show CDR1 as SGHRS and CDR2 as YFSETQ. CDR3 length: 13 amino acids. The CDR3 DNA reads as TGCGCCAGCAGCAGGGAGCCTTACAATGAGCAGTTCTTC. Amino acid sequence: CASSREPYNEQFF.